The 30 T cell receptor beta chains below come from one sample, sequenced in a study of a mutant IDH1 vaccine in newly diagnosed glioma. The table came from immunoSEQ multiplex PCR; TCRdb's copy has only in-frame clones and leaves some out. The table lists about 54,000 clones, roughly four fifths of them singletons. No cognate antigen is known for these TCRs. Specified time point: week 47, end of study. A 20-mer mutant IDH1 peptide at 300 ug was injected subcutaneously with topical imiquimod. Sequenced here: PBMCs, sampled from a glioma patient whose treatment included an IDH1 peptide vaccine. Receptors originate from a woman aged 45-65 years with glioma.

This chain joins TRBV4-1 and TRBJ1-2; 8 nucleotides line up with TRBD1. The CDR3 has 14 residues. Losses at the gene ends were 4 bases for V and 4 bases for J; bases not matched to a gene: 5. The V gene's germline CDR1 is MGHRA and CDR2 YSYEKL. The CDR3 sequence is CASSPQGASYGYTF. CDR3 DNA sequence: TGCGCCAGCAGCCCCCAGGGGGCTAGCTATGGCTACACCTTC.

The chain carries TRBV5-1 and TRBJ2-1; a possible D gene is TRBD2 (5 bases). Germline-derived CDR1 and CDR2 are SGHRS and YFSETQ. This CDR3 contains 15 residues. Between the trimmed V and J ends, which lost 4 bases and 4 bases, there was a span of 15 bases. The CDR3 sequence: CASSEGPEQYNEQFF. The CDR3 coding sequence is TGCGCCAGCAGCGAGGGCCCAGAACAATACAATGAGCAGTTCTTC.

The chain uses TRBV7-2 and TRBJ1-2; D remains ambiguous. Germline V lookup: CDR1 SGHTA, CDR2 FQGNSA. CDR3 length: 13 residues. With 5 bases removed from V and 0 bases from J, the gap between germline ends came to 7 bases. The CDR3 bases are TGTGCCAGCAGCCCGCATACTAACTATGGCTACACCTTC. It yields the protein CASSPHTNYGYTF.

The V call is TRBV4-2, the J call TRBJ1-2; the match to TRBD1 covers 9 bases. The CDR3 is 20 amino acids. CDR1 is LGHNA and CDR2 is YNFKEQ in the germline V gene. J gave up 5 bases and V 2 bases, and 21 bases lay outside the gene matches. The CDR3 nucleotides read TGTGCCAGCAGCCAACGAAGGGAAGGACTGGGACAGGGCTTTCTATATGGCTACACCTTC. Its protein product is CASSQRREGLGQGFLYGYTF.

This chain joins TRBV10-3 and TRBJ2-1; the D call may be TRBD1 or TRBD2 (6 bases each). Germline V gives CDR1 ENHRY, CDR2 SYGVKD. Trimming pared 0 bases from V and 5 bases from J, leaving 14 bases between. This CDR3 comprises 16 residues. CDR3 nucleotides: TGTGCCATCAGTGAGTCCAACGGGGGCGGAAACAATGAGCAGTTCTTC. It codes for CAISESNGGGNNEQFF.

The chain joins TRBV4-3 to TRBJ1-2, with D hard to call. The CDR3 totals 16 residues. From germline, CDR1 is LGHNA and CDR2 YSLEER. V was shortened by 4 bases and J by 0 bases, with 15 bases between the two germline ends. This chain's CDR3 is CASSLQSGIANYGYTF. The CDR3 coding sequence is TGCGCCAGCAGCCTCCAATCCGGTATAGCTAACTATGGCTACACCTTC.

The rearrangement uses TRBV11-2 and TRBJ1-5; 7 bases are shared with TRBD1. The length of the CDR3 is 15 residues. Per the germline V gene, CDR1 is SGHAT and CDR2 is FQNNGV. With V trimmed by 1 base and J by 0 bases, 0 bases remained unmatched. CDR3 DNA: TGTGCCAGCAGCTTAGGGGACAGTAGCAATCAGCCCCAGCATTTT. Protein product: CASSLGDSSNQPQHF.

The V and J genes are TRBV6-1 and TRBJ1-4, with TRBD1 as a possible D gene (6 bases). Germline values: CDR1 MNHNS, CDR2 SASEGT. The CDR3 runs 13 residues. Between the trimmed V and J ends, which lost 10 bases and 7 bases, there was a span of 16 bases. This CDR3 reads CATSPGGSEKLFF. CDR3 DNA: TGTGCCACCTCACCGGGGGGCAGTGAAAAACTGTTTTTT.

The DNA for the CDR3 is TGTGCCAGTAGTATAGGAACCTCTACAGGGAATGAGCAGTTCTTC. Its protein is CASSIGTSTGNEQFF. The chain uses TRBV19 and TRBJ2-1; tentatively, D is TRBD1 (6 bases). Germline V gene lookup returns CDR1 LNHDA and CDR2 SQIVND (reference sequence). The CDR3 length is 15 residues. Deletions cut 1 base from V and 7 bases from J, with 14 bases between.

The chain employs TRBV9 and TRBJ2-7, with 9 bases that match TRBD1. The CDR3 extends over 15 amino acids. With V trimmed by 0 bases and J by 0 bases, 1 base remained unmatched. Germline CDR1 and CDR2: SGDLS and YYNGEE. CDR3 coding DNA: TGTGCCAGCAGCGTAGGGGACAGGGTCTCCTACGAGCAGTACTTC. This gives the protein CASSVGDRVSYEQYF.

This CDR3 reads CASSRTGENTEAFF. The DNA for the CDR3 is TGCGCCAGCAGCCGCACAGGTGAGAACACTGAAGCTTTCTTT. The chain employs TRBV4-1 and TRBJ1-1; tentatively, D is TRBD1 (5 bases). CDR1 and CDR2 (germline): MGHRA, YSYEKL. Trimming left V 4 bases short and J 1 base short, with 10 bases between. This CDR3 is 14 amino acids long.

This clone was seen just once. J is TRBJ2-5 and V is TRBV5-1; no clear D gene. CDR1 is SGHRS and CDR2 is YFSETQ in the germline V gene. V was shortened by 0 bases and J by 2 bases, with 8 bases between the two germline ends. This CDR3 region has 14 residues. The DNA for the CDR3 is TGCGCCAGCAGCTTGGAAGGTGGACAAGAGACCCAGTACTTC. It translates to CASSLEGGQETQYF.

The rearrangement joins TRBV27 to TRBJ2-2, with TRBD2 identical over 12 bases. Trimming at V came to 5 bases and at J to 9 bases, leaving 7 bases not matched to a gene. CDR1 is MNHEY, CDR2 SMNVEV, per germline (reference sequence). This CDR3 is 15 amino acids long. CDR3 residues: CASSPRTSGTRELFF. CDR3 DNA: TGTGCCAGCAGTCCGCGGACTAGCGGGACCAGGGAGCTGTTTTTT.

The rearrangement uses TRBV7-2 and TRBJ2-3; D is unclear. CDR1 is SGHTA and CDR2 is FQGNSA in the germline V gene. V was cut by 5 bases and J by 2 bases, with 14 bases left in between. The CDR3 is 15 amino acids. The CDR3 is CASSRRLDYTDTQYF. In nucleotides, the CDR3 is TGTGCCAGCAGCCGACGACTGGATTACACAGATACGCAGTATTTT.

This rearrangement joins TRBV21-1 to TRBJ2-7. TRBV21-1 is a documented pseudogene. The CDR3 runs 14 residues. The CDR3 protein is CASRGTAATYEQYF. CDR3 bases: TGTGCCAGCAGAGGGACGGCGGCTACCTACGAGCAGTACTTC.

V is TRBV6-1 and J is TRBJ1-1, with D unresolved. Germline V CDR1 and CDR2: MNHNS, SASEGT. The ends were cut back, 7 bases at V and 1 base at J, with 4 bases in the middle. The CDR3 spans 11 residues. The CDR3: CASNRNTEAFF. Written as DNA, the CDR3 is TGTGCCAGCAACAGGAACACTGAAGCTTTCTTT.

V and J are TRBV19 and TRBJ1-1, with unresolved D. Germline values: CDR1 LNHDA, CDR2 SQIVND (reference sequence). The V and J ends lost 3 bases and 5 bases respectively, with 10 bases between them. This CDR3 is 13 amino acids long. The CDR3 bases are TGTGCCAGTAGTATGGGGTCCTGGACTGAAGCTTTCTTT. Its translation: CASSMGSWTEAFF.

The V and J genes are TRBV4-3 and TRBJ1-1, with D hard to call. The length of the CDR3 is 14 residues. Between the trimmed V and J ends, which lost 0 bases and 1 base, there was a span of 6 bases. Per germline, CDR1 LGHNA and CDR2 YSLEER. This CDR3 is CASSQDLGNTEAFF. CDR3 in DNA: TGCGCCAGCAGCCAAGATCTTGGGAACACTGAAGCTTTCTTT.

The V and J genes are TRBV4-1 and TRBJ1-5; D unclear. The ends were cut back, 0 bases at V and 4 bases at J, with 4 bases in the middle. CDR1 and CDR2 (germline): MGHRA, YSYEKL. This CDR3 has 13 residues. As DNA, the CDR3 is TGCGCCAGCAGCCAAGAGCGGAATCAGCCCCAGCATTTT. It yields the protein CASSQERNQPQHF.

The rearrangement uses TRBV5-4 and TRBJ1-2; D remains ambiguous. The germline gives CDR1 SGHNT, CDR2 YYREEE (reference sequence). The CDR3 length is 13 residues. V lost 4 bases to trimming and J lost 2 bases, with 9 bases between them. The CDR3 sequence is CASSRPENYGYTF. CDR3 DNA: TGTGCCAGCAGCAGACCTGAAAACTATGGCTACACCTTC.

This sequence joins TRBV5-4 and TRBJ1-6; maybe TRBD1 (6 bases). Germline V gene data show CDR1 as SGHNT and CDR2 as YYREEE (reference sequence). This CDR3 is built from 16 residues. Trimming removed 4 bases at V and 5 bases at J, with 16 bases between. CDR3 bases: TGTGCCAGCAGCGTCATTCGGGGGGCTGATAATTCACCCCTCCACTTT. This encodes CASSVIRGADNSPLHF.

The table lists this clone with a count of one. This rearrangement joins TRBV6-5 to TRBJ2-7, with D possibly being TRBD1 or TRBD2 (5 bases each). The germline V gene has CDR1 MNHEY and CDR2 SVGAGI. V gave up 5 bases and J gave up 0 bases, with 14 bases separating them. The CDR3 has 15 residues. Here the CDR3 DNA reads TGTGCCAGCAGTACAACCGGGGCCTACTCCTACGAGCAGTACTTC. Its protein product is CASSTTGAYSYEQYF.

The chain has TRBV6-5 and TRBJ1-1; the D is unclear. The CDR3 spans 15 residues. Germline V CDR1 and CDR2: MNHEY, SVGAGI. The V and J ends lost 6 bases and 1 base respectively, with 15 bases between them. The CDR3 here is CASSPHPRRNTEAFF. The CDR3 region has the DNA TGTGCCAGCAGCCCCCACCCTAGGAGGAACACTGAAGCTTTCTTT.

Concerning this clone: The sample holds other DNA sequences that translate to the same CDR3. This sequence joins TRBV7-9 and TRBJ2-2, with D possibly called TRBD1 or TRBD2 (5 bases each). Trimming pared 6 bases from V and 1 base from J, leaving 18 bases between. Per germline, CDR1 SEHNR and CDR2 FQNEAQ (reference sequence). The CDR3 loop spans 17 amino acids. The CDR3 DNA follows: TGTGCCAGCAGTTCGCCGGGACGATCGCTGAACACCGGGGAGCTGTTTTTT. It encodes CASSSPGRSLNTGELFF.

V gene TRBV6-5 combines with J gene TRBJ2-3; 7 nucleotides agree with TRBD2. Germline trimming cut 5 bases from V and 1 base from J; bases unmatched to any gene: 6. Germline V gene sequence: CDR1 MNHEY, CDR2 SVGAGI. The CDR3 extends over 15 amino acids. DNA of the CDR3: TGTGCCAGCAGTCCACTAGCGAAACGCACAGATACGCAGTATTTT. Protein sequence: CASSPLAKRTDTQYF.

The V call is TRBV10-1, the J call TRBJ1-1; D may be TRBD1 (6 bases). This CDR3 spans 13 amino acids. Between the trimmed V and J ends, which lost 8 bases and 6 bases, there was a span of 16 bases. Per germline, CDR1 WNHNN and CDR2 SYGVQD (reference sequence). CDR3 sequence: CASQATGLAEAFF. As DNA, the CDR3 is TGCGCCAGCCAAGCCACAGGGTTGGCTGAAGCTTTCTTT.

CDR3: CASSPDGVNTEAFF. In nucleotides, the CDR3 is TGCGCCAGCAGCCCTGATGGGGTGAACACTGAAGCTTTCTTT. The rearrangement links TRBV5-1 to TRBJ1-1; D gene unclear. The CDR3 totals 14 residues. Germline CDR1 reads SGHRS; CDR2 reads YFSETQ. Trimming removed 4 bases at V and 0 bases at J, with 10 bases between.

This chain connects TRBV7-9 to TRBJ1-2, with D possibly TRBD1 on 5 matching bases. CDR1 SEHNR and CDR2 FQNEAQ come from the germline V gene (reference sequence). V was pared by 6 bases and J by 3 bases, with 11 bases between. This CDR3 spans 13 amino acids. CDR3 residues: CASSSGADYGYTF. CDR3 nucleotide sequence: TGTGCCAGCAGTTCCGGGGCCGACTATGGCTACACCTTC.

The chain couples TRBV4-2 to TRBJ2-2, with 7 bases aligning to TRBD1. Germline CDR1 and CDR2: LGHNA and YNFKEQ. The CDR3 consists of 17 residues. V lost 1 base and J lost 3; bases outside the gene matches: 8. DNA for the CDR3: TGTGCCAGCAGCCAAGCCCCCGACAGGGCGCACACCGGGGAGCTGTTTTTT. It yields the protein CASSQAPDRAHTGELFF.

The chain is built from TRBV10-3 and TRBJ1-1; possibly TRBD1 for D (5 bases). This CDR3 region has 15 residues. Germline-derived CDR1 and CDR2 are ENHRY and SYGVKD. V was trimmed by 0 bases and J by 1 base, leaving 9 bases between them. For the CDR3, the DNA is TGTGCCATCAGTGAGTCGGAAGGGGCGAACACTGAAGCTTTCTTT. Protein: CAISESEGANTEAFF.